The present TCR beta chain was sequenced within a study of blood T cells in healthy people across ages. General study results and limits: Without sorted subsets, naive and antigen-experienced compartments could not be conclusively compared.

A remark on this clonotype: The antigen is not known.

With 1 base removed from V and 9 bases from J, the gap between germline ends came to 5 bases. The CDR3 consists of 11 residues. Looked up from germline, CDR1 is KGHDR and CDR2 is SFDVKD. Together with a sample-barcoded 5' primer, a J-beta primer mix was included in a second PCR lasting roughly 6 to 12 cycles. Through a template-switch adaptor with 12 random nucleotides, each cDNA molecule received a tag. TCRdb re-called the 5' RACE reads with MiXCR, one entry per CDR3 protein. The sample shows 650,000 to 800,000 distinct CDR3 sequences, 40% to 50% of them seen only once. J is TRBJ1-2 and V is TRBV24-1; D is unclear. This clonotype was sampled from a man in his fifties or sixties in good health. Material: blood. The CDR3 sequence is CATSDFLCYTF. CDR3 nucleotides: TGTGCCACCAGTGATTTTCTTTGCTACACCTTC.